One sample yielded the 25 T cell receptor beta chains listed below, sequenced in a study of T-cell reconstitution after alpha-beta-depleted transplantation in children. TCRbeta library preparation incorporated unique molecular identifiers. TCRdb itself ran the PCR reads through MiXCR, one entry per CDR3 protein. The sample shows around 500,000 distinct CDR3 sequences, 9.5% to 15% of them seen only once. This material consisted of PBMCs from the stem cell graft donor, taken from the stem cell graft. Receptors originate from a human donor who donated a stem cell graft to a child with combined immunodeficiency.

This clonotype was counted a few times. This could be a read error, since a much larger clone is one nucleotide away. This chain joins TRBV6-2 or TRBV6-3 and TRBJ2-1; tentatively, D is TRBD2 (6 bases). Per the germline V gene, CDR1 is MNHEY and CDR2 is SVGEGT. V dropped 5 bases and J dropped 0 bases, with 8 bases sitting between them. This CDR3 spans 14 amino acids. As DNA, the CDR3 is TGTGCCAGCAGTGGGGGGACCTCCTACAATGAGCAGTTCTTC. Its translation is CASSGGTSYNEQFF.

The chain employs TRBV5-5 and TRBJ1-2, with TRBD1 matching over 7 bases. CDR1 SGHKS and CDR2 YYEKEE come from the germline V gene (reference sequence). The CDR3 has 17 residues. Trimming took 2 bases from V and 0 from J; bases not matched to a gene: 10. CDR3 amino acids: CASSFSPGTVTNYGYTF. The CDR3 DNA follows: TGTGCCAGCAGCTTTTCCCCCGGGACAGTTACTAACTATGGCTACACCTTC.

This clonotype was observed a handful of times. V and J are TRBV5-1 and TRBJ2-2, with TRBD2 as a possible D gene (7 bases). Germline assignment: CDR1 SGHRS and CDR2 YFSETQ. Trimming removed 1 base from V and 0 bases from J, with 10 bases in between. The CDR3 covers 16 residues. The CDR3 here is CASSLWGGTNTGELFF. The CDR3 DNA is TGCGCCAGCAGCTTGTGGGGGGGCACGAACACCGGGGAGCTGTTTTTT.

Ten or more counts support this clonotype. The chain uses TRBV27 and TRBJ2-2; D is possibly TRBD2 (6 bases). Germline V gene lookup returns CDR1 MNHEY and CDR2 SMNVEV (reference sequence). This CDR3 region has 13 residues. The V and J ends lost 10 bases and 6 bases respectively, with 15 bases between them. The CDR3 sequence is CATWVPGAGELFF. The CDR3 region has the DNA TGTGCCACCTGGGTCCCGGGGGCCGGGGAGCTGTTTTTT.

This clonotype was counted only a few times. The chain couples TRBV9 to TRBJ2-1, with TRBD2 matching 8 bases. The CDR3 length is 15 residues. V lost 2 bases, J lost 5 bases, and 6 bases stayed unmatched. Germline V lookup: CDR1 SGDLS, CDR2 YYNGEE. CDR3 protein: CASSVNGRADNEQFF. The CDR3 DNA sequence: TGTGCCAGCAGCGTTAACGGGAGGGCCGACAATGAGCAGTTCTTC.

This clonotype was seen at least ten times. The chain carries TRBV7-2 and TRBJ2-1; either TRBD1 or TRBD2 may supply D (6 bases each). There are 15 residues in the CDR3. Per germline, CDR1 SGHTA and CDR2 FQGNSA. V was cut by 5 bases and J by 0 bases, with 11 bases left in between. In nucleotides, the CDR3 is TGTGCCAGCAGCCGACGGGGGCTCTCCTACAATGAGCAGTTCTTC. This gives the protein CASSRRGLSYNEQFF.

DNA of the CDR3: TGCAGTGCTAGGCCTCCGGGCAGGACTCGAGGGGAGCAGTACTTC. Protein sequence: CSARPPGRTRGEQYF. The chain employs TRBV20-1 and TRBJ2-7, with a weak D call TRBD2 (5 bases). This CDR3 region has 15 residues. V lost 3 bases and J 7 bases, leaving 22 bases between the germline ends. Germline loops: CDR1 DFQATT, CDR2 SNEGSKA (reference sequence).

This clonotype was counted between two and nine times. This sequence joins TRBV12-3 or TRBV12-4 and TRBJ1-5; D gene uncertain. Trimming left V 4 bases short and J 6 bases short, with 7 bases between. This CDR3 is built from 12 residues. For the CDR3, the DNA is TGTGCCAGCAGTTCGGTTGGTCAGCCCCAGCATTTT. It specifies CASSSVGQPQHF.

The J gene is TRBJ2-1, the V gene TRBV4-2, with 8 bases fitting TRBD2. Germline V gene lookup returns CDR1 LGHNA and CDR2 YNFKEQ. Trimming at V came to 2 bases and at J to 8 bases, leaving 11 bases not matched to a gene. The CDR3 extends over 16 amino acids. The CDR3 bases are TGTGCCAGCAGCCAATCGAGCGGGGGACCTTACGATGAGCAGTTCTTC. Amino acids: CASSQSSGGPYDEQFF.

This clonotype turned up a few times. The chain has TRBV9 and TRBJ2-2; weak D call: TRBD1 (5 bases). Trimming took off 6 bases at V and 6 bases at J, with 12 bases between the two ends. CDR1 and CDR2 from the germline V gene are SGDLS and YYNGEE. The CDR3 spans 13 residues. Written as DNA, the CDR3 is TGTGCCAGCAATCCAGGGAATCCCGGGGAGCTGTTTTTT. It is translated as CASNPGNPGELFF.

The CDR3 DNA follows: TGTGCCAGCAGTTACTCATGGGCGAACACTGAAGCTTTCTTT. Protein: CASSYSWANTEAFF. The chain joins TRBV6-5 to TRBJ1-1; D gene ambiguous. The CDR3 covers 14 residues. The V gene's germline CDR1 is MNHEY and CDR2 SVGAGI. The V end lost 0 bases, the J end lost 1 base, and 6 bases lay between the germline ends.

V usage is TRBV20-1 and J usage is TRBJ2-3; TRBD1 matches at 8 bases. The germline CDR1 and CDR2 sequences are DFQATT and SNEGSKA (reference sequence). The CDR3 spans 14 residues. After removal of 8 bases from V and 0 bases from J, the junction contained 7 bases not matched to a gene. The CDR3: CSTGQGLSTDTQYF. The CDR3 nucleotides are TGCAGTACAGGACAGGGTCTTAGCACAGATACGCAGTATTTT.

This clonotype has just a few counts. In DNA, the CDR3 is TGTGCCAGCTCACCTGGATCGAACACTGAAGCTTTCTTT. Protein sequence: CASSPGSNTEAFF. The rearrangement joins TRBV18 to TRBJ1-1, with D hard to call. Trimming took off 3 bases at V and 1 base at J, with 6 bases between the two ends. The CDR3 is 13 amino acids. The germline V gene has CDR1 KGHSH and CDR2 LQKENI.

The chain recombines TRBV10-3 with TRBJ1-1; maybe TRBD1 (5 bases). The V gene's germline CDR1 is ENHRY and CDR2 SYGVKD. V was shortened by 6 bases and J by 0 bases, with 11 bases between the two germline ends. The CDR3 loop spans 14 amino acids. The CDR3 sequence: CAISLRGLNTEAFF. In DNA, the CDR3 is TGTGCCATCAGCTTACGGGGCCTGAACACTGAAGCTTTCTTT.

A few counts support this clonotype. The V and J genes are TRBV5-6 and TRBJ2-7, with D maybe TRBD2 (5 bases). There are 14 residues in the CDR3. The germline V gene has CDR1 SGHDT and CDR2 YYEEEE. The V and J ends lost 3 bases and 3 bases respectively, with 13 bases between them. CDR3 DNA: TGTGCCAGCAGCTCGGCAGCGGTTGTCTACGAGCAGTACTTC. This encodes CASSSAAVVYEQYF.

The chain links TRBV18 to TRBJ2-1; no reliable D call. CDR1 is KGHSH, CDR2 LQKENI, per germline. CDR3 length equals 17 residues. V was cut by 0 bases and J by 0 bases, with 12 bases left in between. This chain's CDR3 is CASSPPNRASSYNEQFF. The CDR3 nucleotides read TGTGCCAGCTCACCACCGAATCGGGCTAGCTCCTACAATGAGCAGTTCTTC.

The CDR3 DNA reads TGTGCCAGCAGTACGAACAGGGGCGAAAATGAAAAACTGTTTTTT. This translates into CASSTNRGENEKLFF. The rearrangement joins TRBV6-1 to TRBJ1-4; TRBD1 agrees at 7 bases. V was pared by 5 bases and J by 5 bases, with 8 bases of the junction left unmatched. Germline V gene sequence: CDR1 MNHNS, CDR2 SASEGT. CDR3 size: 15 residues.

This clonotype was counted ten times or more. The V call is TRBV20-1, the J call TRBJ2-1; 8 nucleotides agree with TRBD2. V dropped 3 bases and J dropped 4; count of bases not matched to a gene: 11. Germline CDR1 DFQATT, CDR2 SNEGSKA (reference sequence). The CDR3 runs 16 residues. The CDR3 sequence: CSARGFSGSSYNEQFF. CDR3 DNA sequence: TGCAGTGCTAGGGGTTTCAGCGGGAGTTCTTACAATGAGCAGTTCTTC.

This clonotype was observed a few times. The chain uses TRBV9 and TRBJ2-7; D unresolved. Germline V gene lookup returns CDR1 SGDLS and CDR2 YYNGEE. Trimming left V 3 bases short and J 0 bases short, with 16 bases between. The CDR3 has 16 amino acids. The CDR3 sequence is CASSGSKDGYSYEQYF. Here the CDR3 DNA reads TGTGCCAGCAGCGGGAGTAAGGACGGTTACTCCTACGAGCAGTACTTC.

This clonotype appeared a few times. V gene TRBV4-2 combines with J gene TRBJ2-5; 7 nucleotides line up with TRBD1. Per germline, CDR1 LGHNA and CDR2 YNFKEQ. The CDR3 spans 13 residues. J lost 4 bases, V lost 4 bases, and 3 bases had no gene match. CDR3 nucleotides: TGTGCCAGCAGCCTGGGACAGCCAGAGACCCAGTACTTC. It translates to CASSLGQPETQYF.

The chain combines TRBV6-1 with TRBJ1-5; D uncertain. The CDR3 extends over 14 amino acids. V was clipped by 5 bases and J by 3 bases, with 11 bases between them. Germline V CDR1 and CDR2: MNHNS, SASEGT. CDR3 in DNA: TGTGCCAGCAGTAGGCAGGAACTCAATCAGCCCCAGCATTTT. The encoded protein is CASSRQELNQPQHF.

The CDR3 reads CASSLVAEQGQYF. In DNA, the CDR3 is TGTGCCAGCAGCTTAGTGGCGGAGCAGGGGCAGTACTTC. V is TRBV13 and J is TRBJ2-7; weak D call: TRBD1 (5 bases). Trimming shortened V by 1 base and J by 9 bases, and 13 bases separated the two germline ends. Germline V gene lookup returns CDR1 PRHDT and CDR2 FYEKMQ (reference sequence). This CDR3 is 13 amino acids long.

This clonotype has more than one count but fewer than ten. The CDR3 reads CASSLALSSFTYEQYF. The CDR3 DNA reads as TGCGCCAGCAGCCTTGCCCTATCTAGCTTCACCTACGAGCAGTACTTC. V usage is TRBV5-1 and J usage is TRBJ2-7; D possibly corresponds to TRBD2 (5 bases). This CDR3 region has 16 residues. The germline V and J ends were trimmed by 4 bases and 2 bases, with 19 bases remaining between them. CDR1 is SGHRS, CDR2 YFSETQ, per germline.

This clonotype was seen ten or more times. V gene TRBV11-2 combines with J gene TRBJ2-5; D possibly corresponds to TRBD1 (6 bases). Trimming shortened V by 5 bases and J by 5 bases, and 18 bases separated the two germline ends. CDR1 and CDR2 (germline): SGHAT, FQNNGV. The CDR3 is 15 amino acids. CDR3 in amino acids: CASSPWTVLDETQYF. The CDR3 DNA follows: TGTGCCAGCAGCCCTTGGACAGTACTCGATGAGACCCAGTACTTC.

This clonotype was detected only a few times. The chain employs TRBV6-2 or TRBV6-3 and TRBJ2-7, with a weak D call TRBD1 (5 bases). The CDR3 runs 13 residues. Germline CDR1 is MNHEY and CDR2 is SVGEGT. V was cut by 2 bases and J by 3 bases, with 8 bases left in between. The CDR3 is CASSYETVYEQYF. CDR3 nucleotides: TGTGCCAGCAGTTACGAGACAGTCTACGAGCAGTACTTC.